This passage covers 22 T cell receptor beta chains from one sample sequenced in a study of T cell responses to AZD1222 COVID-19 vaccine. Sequencing was performed with immunoSEQ multiplex PCR; in TCRdb, only in-frame clones are kept and a portion is missing. This sample has some 100,000 clones; around 90% occur once, and the top ten carry 2.5% to 3.5%. The source material was peripheral blood, sampled 28 days after the second AZD1222 dose. The source of these receptors is an adult who received the AZD1222 COVID-19 vaccine.

The CDR3 bases are TGTGCCAGTAAAGCGACACCCCTGAGAAACTATGGCTACACCTTC. This codes for CASKATPLRNYGYTF. The genes are TRBV19 and TRBJ1-2, with unresolved D. In germline, CDR1 is LNHDA, CDR2 SQIVND (reference sequence). Trimming cost V 7 bases and J 2 bases, with 17 bases left between them. The CDR3 covers 15 residues.

V and J are TRBV27 and TRBJ1-4; D is unresolved. V lost 7 bases and J lost 5, with 8 bases in between. This CDR3 is 12 amino acids long. Germline V lookup: CDR1 MNHEY, CDR2 SMNVEV (reference sequence). CDR3 sequence reads: CASMEGNEKLFF. The CDR3 DNA reads TGTGCCAGCATGGAAGGAAATGAAAAACTGTTTTTT.

The V call is TRBV28, the J call TRBJ1-3; D is undetermined. The CDR3 contains 15 residues. Germline V gene lookup returns CDR1 MDHEN and CDR2 SYDVKM. V was clipped by 7 bases and J by 0 bases, with 13 bases between them. The CDR3 sequence is CASIRPGRSGNTIYF. DNA of the CDR3: TGTGCCAGCATTCGCCCTGGTCGCTCTGGAAACACCATATATTTT.

The rearrangement uses TRBV11-2 and TRBJ1-1; no clear D gene. Germline lookup yields CDR1 SGHAT and CDR2 FQNNGV. This CDR3 is built from 15 residues. V gave up 1 base and J gave up 4 bases, with 13 bases separating them. Here the CDR3 reads CASSLGRTLTTEAFF. The CDR3 DNA is TGTGCCAGCAGCTTAGGTAGGACTTTAACCACTGAAGCTTTCTTT.

Written as DNA, the CDR3 is TGTGCCAGCTCCACCCGGGACAGGGGATCGGCTAATGAAAAACTGTTTTTT. Translated: CASSTRDRGSANEKLFF. The gene calls are TRBV7-2 and TRBJ1-4, with 10 positions matching TRBD1. Trimming cost V 8 bases and J 3 bases; bases outside gene matches: 12. Germline CDR1 SGHTA, CDR2 FQGNSA. This CDR3 is built from 17 residues.

This clone was seen a few times. The chain is built from TRBV29-1 and TRBJ2-7, with 14 positions matching TRBD2. Germline trimming cut 6 bases from V and 0 bases from J; bases unmatched to any gene: 1. The CDR3 contains 14 residues. Germline V gene lookup returns CDR1 SQVTM and CDR2 ANQGSEA. The CDR3 is CSVGTSGGSYEQYF. In nucleotides, the CDR3 is TGCAGCGTGGGGACTAGCGGGGGCTCCTACGAGCAGTACTTC.

V gene TRBV3-1 (or the pseudogene TRBV3-2) combines with J gene TRBJ1-2; a possible D gene is TRBD1 (5 bases). V was pared by 4 bases and J by 3 bases, with 18 bases between. Germline CDR1 is LGHDT and CDR2 is YNNKEL (reference sequence). This CDR3 is built from 16 residues. In nucleotides, the CDR3 is TGTGCCAGCAGCCTTGACAGCGGGGGGAGTTACTATGGCTACACCTTC. Protein sequence: CASSLDSGGSYYGYTF.

The V call is TRBV20-1, the J call TRBJ1-4, with TRBD1 matching 7 bases. V lost 3 bases to trimming and J lost 7 bases; unmatched junction nucleotides: 8. Germline values: CDR1 DFQATT, CDR2 SNEGSKA (reference sequence). There are 14 residues in the CDR3. The DNA for the CDR3 is TGCAGTGCTAGTGTGAGCTGGGACAGTGAAAAACTGTTTTTT. It encodes CSASVSWDSEKLFF.

This rearrangement joins TRBV28 to TRBJ1-2; D might be TRBD1 (6 bases). Germline values: CDR1 MDHEN, CDR2 SYDVKM. The CDR3 has 14 amino acids. The V end was cut by 7 bases, the J end by 7 bases, with 19 bases between. The DNA of the CDR3 is TGTGCCAGCAAAAACCTAGAGGGGGGCCCTGGCTACACCTTC. It specifies CASKNLEGGPGYTF.

This chain joins TRBV10-3 and TRBJ1-2; 7 nucleotides match TRBD1. The CDR3 is 18 residues long. Trimming took 6 bases from V and 1 from J; bases not matched to a gene: 17. The germline CDR1 and CDR2 sequences are ENHRY and SYGVKD. CDR3 residues: CAIRSPTTYDRDNYGYTF. The DNA of the CDR3 is TGTGCCATCAGATCCCCAACTACGTATGACAGGGATAACTATGGCTACACCTTC.

The chain employs TRBV18 and TRBJ2-5; no firm D call. Per germline, CDR1 KGHSH and CDR2 LQKENI. Trimming removed 3 bases from V and 1 base from J, with 3 bases in between. The CDR3 is made up of 12 amino acids. In DNA, the CDR3 is TGTGCCAGCTCACCTGCCCAAGAGACCCAGTACTTC. Its protein product is CASSPAQETQYF.

CDR3: CASRNKGGGYGYTF. In nucleotides, the CDR3 is TGTGCCAGTAGAAATAAGGGAGGCGGGTATGGCTACACCTTC. The rearrangement joins TRBV19 to TRBJ1-2; unclear D gene. V was trimmed by 6 bases and J by 5 bases, leaving 16 bases between them. This CDR3 is built from 14 residues. CDR1 and CDR2 (germline): LNHDA, SQIVND (reference sequence).

This rearrangement joins TRBV19 to TRBJ2-5; 12 bases are a match to TRBD2. With V trimmed by 6 bases and J by 2 bases, 4 bases remained unmatched. Germline CDR1 reads LNHDA; CDR2 reads SQIVND (reference sequence). This CDR3 contains 15 residues. CDR3 residues: CASSGTSGRQETQYF. The CDR3, as DNA: TGTGCCAGTAGCGGGACTAGCGGGCGTCAAGAGACCCAGTACTTC.

The chain's CDR3 is CASSSDRALYGYTF. CDR3 nucleotide sequence: TGTGCCAGCAGTTCGGACAGGGCCTTATATGGCTACACCTTC. The gene calls are TRBV6-5 and TRBJ1-2; 8 bases agree with TRBD1. The junction had 6 bases not matched to a gene; V was cut back by 4 bases and J by 5 bases. Germline V gives CDR1 MNHEY, CDR2 SVGAGI. The CDR3 is made up of 14 amino acids.

J is TRBJ2-1 and V is TRBV4-2, with TRBD2 identical over 8 bases. Germline CDR1 reads LGHNA; CDR2 reads YNFKEQ. V lost 1 base to trimming and J lost 9 bases; unmatched junction nucleotides: 11. CDR3 length: 16 amino acids. Here the CDR3 reads CASSQVRGGLSGEQFF. The DNA of the CDR3 is TGTGCCAGCAGCCAAGTACGGGGGGGCCTATCCGGTGAGCAGTTCTTC.

This rearrangement joins TRBV10-3 to TRBJ1-5, with 10 bases that match TRBD1. The CDR3 consists of 13 residues. Germline values: CDR1 ENHRY, CDR2 SYGVKD. V was pared by 11 bases and J by 5 bases, with 6 bases of the junction left unmatched. CDR3 sequence reads: CASRDRGDQPQHF. The CDR3, as DNA: TGTGCCTCCCGGGACAGGGGCGATCAGCCCCAGCATTTT.

V is TRBV3-1 (or the pseudogene TRBV3-2) and J is TRBJ2-2; 12 bases are a match to TRBD1. The CDR3 spans 20 residues. Germline lookup yields CDR1 LGHDT and CDR2 YNNKEL (reference sequence). Trimming removed 4 bases from V and 5 bases from J; junction bases left unmatched: 17. CDR3 region: CASSLAAGQGAKRWTGELFF. DNA for the CDR3: TGTGCCAGCAGCCTCGCGGCGGGACAGGGGGCGAAAAGGTGGACCGGGGAGCTGTTTTTT.

The gene calls are TRBV6-6 and TRBJ2-1; perhaps TRBD1 as D (6 bases). This CDR3 spans 20 amino acids. Germline values: CDR1 MNHNY, CDR2 SVGAGI (reference sequence). V lost 5 bases, J lost 0 bases, and 26 bases lay in between. The CDR3 region has the DNA TGTGCCAGCAGTCCCCCAACCTGGGAGCAGACGGACAGCTCCTACAATGAGCAGTTCTTC. Translation gives CASSPPTWEQTDSSYNEQFF.

This clone was counted only a few times. V is TRBV28 and J is TRBJ1-5, with D hard to call. Germline values: CDR1 MDHEN, CDR2 SYDVKM. The V end was cut by 6 bases, the J end by 1 base, with 13 bases between. CDR3 length: 15 residues. This CDR3 is CASSPGKSSNQPQHF. For the CDR3, the DNA is TGTGCCAGCAGCCCCGGGAAGTCGAGCAATCAGCCCCAGCATTTT. Full variable domain (rest looked up from reference TRBV28 and TRBJ1-5): DVKVTQSSRYLVKRTGEKVFLECVQDMDHENMFWYRQDPGLGLRLIYFSYDVKMKEKGDIPEGYSVSREKKERFSLILESASTNQTSMYLCASSPGKSSNQPQHFGDGTRLSIL.

This sequence joins TRBV19 and TRBJ1-1, with TRBD1 matching over 9 bases. Germline CDR1 is LNHDA and CDR2 is SQIVND (reference sequence). This CDR3 has 15 residues. V was pared by 10 bases and J by 3 bases, with 12 bases of the junction left unmatched. The CDR3 is CANPSGTGRDTEAFF. As DNA, the CDR3 is TGTGCCAACCCATCAGGGACAGGGCGGGACACTGAAGCTTTCTTT.

The chain combines TRBV6-6 with TRBJ2-2; no clear D gene. CDR1 is MNHNY, CDR2 SVGAGI, per germline (reference sequence). The CDR3 spans 12 residues. V lost 7 bases, J lost 5 bases, and 8 bases lay in between. CDR3 protein: CASTDGTGELFF. The CDR3 DNA reads TGTGCCAGCACCGACGGGACCGGGGAGCTGTTTTTT.

J is TRBJ1-3 and V is TRBV7-9, with D perhaps matching TRBD1 (5 bases). The CDR3 totals 15 residues. The germline V gene encodes CDR1 SEHNR and CDR2 FQNEAQ (reference sequence). V lost 6 bases and J 0 bases, leaving 12 bases between the germline ends. The CDR3 DNA reads TGTGCCAGCAGTAGGGACCGAGGCTCTGGAAACACCATATATTTT. As protein: CASSRDRGSGNTIYF.